This T cell receptor (beta chain) originates from a study of blood T cell repertoires in COVID-19. Study at large: The United States, Italy and Spain supplied acute and convalescent COVID-19 samples. The analysed material was cDNA or gDNA that came from T cells, B-cell-depleted T cells, or PBMCs.

The ends lost 7 bases at V and 4 bases at J; junction bases unmatched: 7. The CDR3 has 14 residues. Germline CDR1 is LNHDA and CDR2 is SQIVND (reference sequence). Profiling relied on immunoSEQ multiplex PCR, and the TCRdb table lists in-frame clones only, not all of them. This sample carries tens of thousands of clones, about 92% of them seen once, and the ten largest clones take under 7.5%. The rearrangement uses TRBV19 and TRBJ1-5, with 7 nucleotides matching TRBD1. The specimen sequenced was peripheral blood. This clonotype originated in a woman aged 60-70 years with active COVID-19. The CDR3 DNA follows: TGTGCCAGTACCTTGGGACAGTCAAATCAGCCCCAGCATTTT. Translated, it gives CASTLGQSNQPQHF.